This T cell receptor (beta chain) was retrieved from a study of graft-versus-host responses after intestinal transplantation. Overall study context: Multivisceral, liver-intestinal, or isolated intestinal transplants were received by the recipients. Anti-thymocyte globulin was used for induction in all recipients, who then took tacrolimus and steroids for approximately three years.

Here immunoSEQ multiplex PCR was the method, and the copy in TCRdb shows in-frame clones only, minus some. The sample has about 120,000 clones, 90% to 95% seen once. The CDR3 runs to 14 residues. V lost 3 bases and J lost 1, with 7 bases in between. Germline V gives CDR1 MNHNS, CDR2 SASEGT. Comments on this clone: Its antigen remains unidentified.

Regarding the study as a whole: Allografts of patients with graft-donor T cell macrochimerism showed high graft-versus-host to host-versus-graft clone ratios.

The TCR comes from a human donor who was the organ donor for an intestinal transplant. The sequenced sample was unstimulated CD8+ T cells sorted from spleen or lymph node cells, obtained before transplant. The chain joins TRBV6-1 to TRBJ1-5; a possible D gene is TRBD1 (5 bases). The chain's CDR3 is CASSDRVSNQPQHF. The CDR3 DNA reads TGTGCCAGCAGTGACAGGGTAAGCAATCAGCCCCAGCATTTT.